This entry is about one TCR beta chain. This sample was included in a study of blood T cell repertoires in COVID-19. Study background: Collection of acute and convalescent COVID-19 samples took place in the United States, Italy and Spain. The analysed material was cDNA or gDNA that came from T cells, B-cell-depleted T cells, or PBMCs.

CDR1 is PRHDT, CDR2 FYEKMQ, per germline (reference sequence). Trimming removed 5 bases at V and 0 bases at J, with 6 bases between. The CDR3 covers 13 residues. Per the authors' pipeline: Estimates of nucleated cell counts were drawn from the amplification of reference gene primers. Only in-frame clones appear in the TCRdb table, and some are missing; sequencing was by immunoSEQ multiplex PCR. V and J calls and clone size are as listed in that table; D and trimming were resolved from the DNA. The data contain about 150,000 clones, roughly 88% of them seen just once; the ten biggest clones take up just over 9.5%.

The sample was peripheral blood. The receptor's source is a woman between 45 and 65 years old with acute or convalescent COVID-19. V usage is TRBV13 and J usage is TRBJ2-3; no reliable D call. Here the CDR3 reads CASSQESTDTQYF. CDR3 in DNA: TGTGCCAGCAGCCAAGAGAGCACAGATACGCAGTATTTT.